What follows are 14 T cell receptor beta chains derived from one specimen sequenced in a study of T-cell memory formation after mild COVID-19. MiXCR was run by TCRdb on the 5' RACE reads, yielding one entry per CDR3 protein. The data contain around 470,000 distinct CDR3 sequences, about 19% of them seen just once; the ten biggest clones take up 7.5% to 9.5%. Sequenced: PBMCs or a T cell subset sorted from them (not recorded which). Every receptor here comes from an adult woman who had mild COVID-19 (a few samples of this study predate the infection). Cell type and time point are not known.

In this sample, this clonotype turned up a few times. This CDR3 reads CASSPPDRGRDEQFF. CDR3 sequence (DNA): TGTGCCAGCAGCCCGCCGGACAGGGGTCGGGATGAGCAGTTCTTC. The genes are TRBV7-9 and TRBJ2-1; 9 bases match TRBD1. The CDR3 has 15 residues. Germline V gives CDR1 SEHNR, CDR2 FQNEAQ (reference sequence). The V gene end was trimmed by 5 bases and the J gene end by 8 bases; junction bases not matched to a gene: 10. Full variable domain (rest looked up from reference TRBV7-9 and TRBJ2-1): DTGVSQNPRHKITKRGQNVTFRCDPISEHNRLYWYRQTLGQGPEFLTYFQNEAQLEKSRLLSDRFSAERPKGSFSTLEIQRTEQGDSAMYLCASSPPDRGRDEQFFGPGTRLTVL.

This chain uses TRBV24-1 with TRBJ2-2; 8 bases line up with TRBD1. Germline-derived CDR1 and CDR2 are KGHDR and SFDVKD. This CDR3 comprises 15 residues. The ends lost 4 bases at V and 5 bases at J; junction bases unmatched: 5. In DNA, the CDR3 is TGTGCCACCAGTGAGGGCAGGGGGCGTACCGGGGAGCTGTTTTTT. The encoded protein is CATSEGRGRTGELFF.

The V and J genes are TRBV6-5 and TRBJ1-6; perhaps TRBD1 as D (5 bases). V gave up 6 bases and J gave up 9 bases, with 15 bases separating them. Germline V gives CDR1 MNHEY, CDR2 SVGAGI. The CDR3 spans 14 residues. The CDR3 loop is CASRTPSGSSPLHF. The CDR3 coding sequence is TGTGCCAGCAGAACGCCATCAGGGAGTTCACCCCTCCACTTT.

In this sample, this clonotype turned up a few times. The chain carries TRBV6-1 and TRBJ1-1; weak D call: TRBD1 (5 bases). Germline CDR1 and CDR2: MNHNS and SASEGT. The V gene lost 4 bases and the J gene lost 1 base, with 19 bases spanning the gap. The CDR3 totals 17 residues. CDR3 coding DNA: TGTGCCAGCAGTGGTCCTACTCAGGGTCGCCGGAACACTGAAGCTTTCTTT. It yields the protein CASSGPTQGRRNTEAFF.

V and J are TRBV5-6 and TRBJ1-6, with D hard to call. The germline gives CDR1 SGHDT, CDR2 YYEEEE. The ends were cut back, 0 bases at V and 4 bases at J, with 11 bases in the middle. CDR3 length: 16 residues. CDR3 DNA sequence: TGTGCCAGCAGCTTGGGGGCTTCTTCATATAATTCACCCCTCCACTTT. Encoded protein: CASSLGASSYNSPLHF.

In its sample, this clonotype was seen a few times. This chain connects TRBV18 to TRBJ2-7; TRBD2 matches at 7 bases. Germline-derived CDR1 and CDR2 are KGHSH and LQKENI. The junction had 5 bases not matched to a gene; V was cut back by 3 bases and J by 3 bases. CDR3 size: 14 residues. The CDR3 loop is CASSPERDLYEQYF. In nucleotides, the CDR3 is TGTGCCAGCTCACCCGAGCGGGACCTCTACGAGCAGTACTTC. Combining the CDR3 with reference TRBV18 and TRBJ2-7 gives the whole variable domain NAGVMQNPRHLVRRRGQEARLRCSPMKGHSHVYWYRQLPEEGLKFMVYLQKENIIDESGMPKERFSAEFPKEGPSILRIQQVVRGDSAAYFCASSPERDLYEQYFGPGTRLTVT.

This clonotype turned up a few times. The V gene is TRBV4-2, the J gene TRBJ2-2; D may be TRBD2 (6 bases). The germline V and J ends were trimmed by 2 bases and 2 bases, with 15 bases remaining between them. Germline V gene lookup returns CDR1 LGHNA and CDR2 YNFKEQ. There are 17 residues in the CDR3. CDR3 region: CASSQPGLAVNTGELFF. The CDR3 nucleotides read TGTGCCAGCAGCCAACCTGGATTAGCGGTAAACACCGGGGAGCTGTTTTTT.

V and J are TRBV12-3 or TRBV12-4 and TRBJ2-7; D remains ambiguous. This CDR3 spans 13 amino acids. The germline V and J ends were trimmed by 1 base and 3 bases, with 7 bases remaining between them. The CDR3 sequence is CASSLVGYYEQYF. For the CDR3, the DNA is TGTGCCAGCAGTTTAGTGGGCTACTACGAGCAGTACTTC.

This clonotype was detected ten times or more. This rearrangement joins TRBV4-1 to TRBJ1-4, with D possibly TRBD1 on 5 matching bases. The CDR3 sequence is 15 residues long. Germline-derived CDR1 and CDR2 are MGHRA and YSYEKL. V was trimmed by 0 bases and J by 11 bases, leaving 16 bases between them. CDR3 nucleotide sequence: TGCGCCAGCAGCCAAGACTCTGGGGGGGATTGGAAACTGTTTTTT. Amino acids: CASSQDSGGDWKLFF.

In this sample, this clonotype turned up a few times. CDR3 amino acids: CASSLPGQGAKGYTF. The CDR3 DNA reads TGTGCCAGCAGTCTGCCTGGACAGGGGGCCAAGGGCTACACCTTC. This rearrangement joins TRBV28 to TRBJ1-2; TRBD1 matches at 11 bases. The germline V gene encodes CDR1 MDHEN and CDR2 SYDVKM. The junction had 10 bases not matched to a gene; V was cut back by 5 bases and J by 8 bases. The CDR3 extends over 15 amino acids.

The CDR3 sequence is CAISETQETQYF. DNA for the CDR3: TGTGCCATCAGTGAGACCCAAGAGACCCAGTACTTC. This rearrangement joins TRBV10-3 to TRBJ2-5, with D unresolved. With 2 bases removed from V and 1 base from J, the gap between germline ends came to 2 bases. This CDR3 comprises 12 residues. The germline gives CDR1 ENHRY, CDR2 SYGVKD.

The genes are TRBV20-1 and TRBJ2-3, with 9 bases identical to TRBD2. Germline CDR1 is DFQATT and CDR2 is SNEGSKA (reference sequence). The CDR3 length is 17 residues. Trimming cost V 0 bases and J 4 bases; bases outside gene matches: 11. CDR3 sequence reads: CSARDFLGGGGADTQYF. The CDR3 DNA reads as TGCAGTGCTAGAGACTTTTTGGGTGGCGGGGGGGCAGATACGCAGTATTTT.

A few counts support this clonotype. J is TRBJ1-5 and V is TRBV10-2; the D is unclear. V dropped 4 bases and J dropped 9 bases, with 13 bases sitting between them. This CDR3 region has 13 residues. Germline assignment: CDR1 WSHSY and CDR2 SAAADI. This CDR3 is CASSVDGPTPQHF. For the CDR3, the DNA is TGCGCCAGCAGTGTCGACGGGCCTACGCCCCAGCATTTT.

This clonotype was recorded at least ten times. The chain couples TRBV6-5 to TRBJ2-2, with D possibly TRBD2 on 5 matching bases. The CDR3 covers 14 residues. CDR1 and CDR2 from the germline V gene are MNHEY and SVGAGI. The ends were cut back, 6 bases at V and 4 bases at J, with 12 bases in the middle. CDR3 region: CASRGLAGTGELFF. Here the CDR3 DNA reads TGTGCCAGCAGAGGGCTAGCCGGCACCGGGGAGCTGTTTTTT.